Presented here are 4 T cell receptor beta chains from one specimen sequenced in a study of blood T cell repertoires in COVID-19. Sequencing was performed with immunoSEQ multiplex PCR; in TCRdb, only in-frame clones are kept and a portion is missing. The sample consists of roughly 190,000 clones, around 83% of them appearing once. Material for sequencing was peripheral blood. These TCRs come from an elderly woman in a cohort sampled during active or convalescent COVID-19.

V usage is TRBV28 and J usage is TRBJ1-6; 7 bases match TRBD1. The CDR3 is 11 amino acids. From germline, CDR1 is MDHEN and CDR2 SYDVKM. J lost 16 bases, V lost 3 bases, and 3 bases had no gene match. CDR3 protein: CASSLGTELHF. CDR3 in DNA: TGTGCCAGCAGTTTGGGGACAGAACTCCACTTT.

CDR3 in amino acids: CASSQRRQETQYF. The CDR3 region has the DNA TGCGCCAGCAGCCAACGTAGACAAGAGACCCAGTACTTC. The genes are TRBV4-1 and TRBJ2-5; D is uncertain. Germline values: CDR1 MGHRA, CDR2 YSYEKL. This CDR3 comprises 13 residues. V was shortened by 2 bases and J by 2 bases, with 6 bases between the two germline ends.

The chain joins TRBV28 to TRBJ2-7; a weak D match, TRBD2 (7 bases). V was clipped by 5 bases and J by 0 bases, with 17 bases between them. This CDR3 is built from 16 residues. Germline V lookup: CDR1 MDHEN, CDR2 SYDVKM. CDR3 protein: CASSARGGRGSYEQYV. The CDR3 DNA reads as TGTGCCAGCAGTGCCCGCGGGGGCAGGGGCTCCTACGAGCAGTACGTC.

The V and J genes are TRBV15 and TRBJ2-1, with TRBD2 identical over 7 bases. With 0 bases clipped from V and 0 bases from J, the junction kept 11 bases outside the gene matches. CDR3 length equals 19 residues. Germline CDR1 and CDR2: LNHNV and YYDKDF (reference sequence). CDR3 loop: CATSRDPLAAQSSYNEQFF. The CDR3 region has the DNA TGTGCCACCAGCAGAGATCCTCTAGCGGCCCAAAGCTCCTACAATGAGCAGTTCTTC.